The subject of this entry is one T cell receptor beta chain. Measured with immunoSEQ multiplex PCR; TCRdb has only the in-frame clones, and not every one. The data contain about 50,000 clones, around 86% of them seen just once; the ten biggest clones take up 2% to 3%. This entry is derived from a study of blood T cell repertoires in COVID-19. The J segment lost 4 bases and the V segment lost 3 bases, leaving 12 bases of the junction unmatched. Germline values: CDR1 SGHRS, CDR2 YFSETQ. The CDR3 sequence is 16 residues long. The chain has TRBV5-1 and TRBJ2-5; 7 positions match TRBD2. Sequences were obtained from peripheral blood. The sequence derives from an elderly woman with COVID-19, enrolled during active disease. The CDR3 here is CASSSGTNPVLETQYF. The CDR3, as DNA: TGCGCCAGCAGCTCCGGGACTAACCCTGTATTAGAGACCCAGTACTTC.